This T cell receptor (beta chain) was obtained from a study of OX40 agonist ivuxolimab in advanced cancers. Data came from immunoSEQ multiplex PCR; TCRdb stores just in-frame clones and leaves some out. The sample consists of under 100,000 clones, under 90% of them appearing once. The study, taken as a whole, reports: There were also nonresponders showing low normalized T-cell clonal expansion. Expansion of clones was among the lowest in partial responders at 0.1-3.0 mg/kg.

Note on this clone: The antigen is unknown.

Sample: CD4+ or CD8+ T cells sorted from blood, taken in a trial of the OX40 agonist ivuxolimab. The clonotype originates from an adult with an advanced solid tumor such as melanoma, head and neck, liver or kidney cancer.

The DNA for the CDR3 is TGTGCCAGTAGGAACAGGGGAGGTACTGACATTCAGTACTTC. Its translation is CASRNRGGTDIQYF. The chain uses TRBV19 and TRBJ2-4; D possibly corresponds to TRBD1 (7 bases). V dropped 6 bases and J dropped 8 bases, with 17 bases sitting between them. CDR1 is LNHDA, CDR2 SQIVND, per germline (reference sequence). The CDR3 is 14 amino acids.